This entry lists 3 T cell receptor beta chains sequenced from one sample in a study of beta chain features in type 1 diabetes. Regarding the study as a whole: Within each of all four CD4+ subsets, Type 1 diabetes patients had TCRB CDR3s that were moderately but significantly shorter.

No antigen has been identified for these receptors. Expressed TCRB transcripts got sequenced, as all isolated RNA was reverse transcribed. Clones were sequenced by immunoSEQ multiplex PCR, and TCRdb holds only the in-frame ones, with some missing. The data show a few hundred thousand clones, over 8.5% seen once. The sample was central memory CD4+ T cells from blood. Every receptor here comes from a man under 40 with type 1 diabetes.

This sequence joins TRBV5-1 and TRBJ2-2; D not resolved. V was trimmed by 0 bases and J by 4 bases, leaving 7 bases between them. The germline CDR1 and CDR2 sequences are SGHRS and YFSETQ. The CDR3 spans 14 residues. DNA of the CDR3: TGCGCCAGCAGCTTGGAACTTGGCACCGGGGAGCTGTTTTTT. This translates into CASSLELGTGELFF.

The chain uses TRBV20-1 and TRBJ2-2; D is unresolved. Germline CDR1 and CDR2: DFQATT and SNEGSKA (reference sequence). The CDR3 contains 11 residues. Trimming shortened V by 5 bases and J by 6 bases, and 7 bases separated the two germline ends. DNA of the CDR3: TGCAGTGCTGGTCAACCCGGGGAGCTGTTTTTT. The encoded protein is CSAGQPGELFF.

The V call is TRBV6-1, the J call TRBJ2-5, with D unresolved. Trimming took off 10 bases at V and 0 bases at J, with 12 bases between the two ends. The CDR3 runs 13 residues. Germline V gives CDR1 MNHNS, CDR2 SASEGT. CDR3 DNA: TGTGCCATCAAGTCTGCAAACCAAGAGACCCAGTACTTC. It specifies CAIKSANQETQYF.